This entry lists 5 T cell receptor beta chains sequenced from one sample in a study of blood T cell repertoires in COVID-19. Method: immunoSEQ multiplex PCR; TCRdb's copy keeps in-frame clones and lacks some. The sample has around 370,000 clones, nearly 90% seen once. The sequenced sample was peripheral blood. These receptors were taken from a man aged 18-30 years with active or convalescent COVID-19.

This rearrangement joins TRBV30 to TRBJ2-7; 10 bases fit TRBD1. This CDR3 is built from 12 residues. V gave up 7 bases and J gave up 5 bases; unmatched junction bases: 5. Per the germline V gene, CDR1 is GTSNPN and CDR2 is SVGIG (reference sequence). CDR3 region: CASGQGIDEQYF. For the CDR3, the DNA is TGTGCCTCGGGACAGGGGATAGACGAGCAGTACTTC.

The CDR3 here is CASSKDRRYEQYF. DNA for the CDR3: TGTGCCAGTAGTAAGGACAGGCGCTACGAGCAGTACTTC. The V call is TRBV19, the J call TRBJ2-7; TRBD1 matches 7 bases. The germline CDR1 and CDR2 sequences are LNHDA and SQIVND (reference sequence). This CDR3 has 13 amino acids. V was clipped by 4 bases and J by 3 bases; unmatched bases: 3.

The chain combines TRBV18 with TRBJ1-6; D unclear. Trimming took off 3 bases at V and 7 bases at J, with 22 bases between the two ends. The CDR3 consists of 18 residues. Germline lookup yields CDR1 KGHSH and CDR2 LQKENI. The CDR3 region has the DNA TGTGCCAGCTCACCTCTTGGTGGCAATCAGAGGGAAAATTCACCCCTCCACTTT. Protein product: CASSPLGGNQRENSPLHF.

In nucleotides, the CDR3 is TGTGCCAGCAGCTTAGCGCAGGGGCTATTCGAGCAGTACTTC. Its protein is CASSLAQGLFEQYF. V usage is TRBV7-9 and J usage is TRBJ2-7; D perhaps matches TRBD1 (6 bases). The V end was cut by 0 bases, the J end by 6 bases, with 12 bases between. Germline values: CDR1 SEHNR, CDR2 FQNEAQ (reference sequence). This CDR3 region has 14 residues. The complete variable domain, with remaining parts taken from reference TRBV7-9 and TRBJ2-7, reads DTGVSQNPRHKITKRGQNVTFRCDPISEHNRLYWYRQTLGQGPEFLTYFQNEAQLEKSRLLSDRFSAERPKGSFSTLEIQRTEQGDSAMYLCASSLAQGLFEQYFGPGTRLTVT.

This chain joins TRBV27 and TRBJ1-1, with 7 bases identical to TRBD1. CDR3 length: 15 amino acids. In germline, CDR1 is MNHEY, CDR2 SMNVEV (reference sequence). V was clipped by 10 bases and J by 1 base; unmatched bases: 12. CDR3 coding DNA: TGTGCCACCCACCAGGGGGGAGCAGCGAACACTGAAGCTTTCTTT. Residues: CATHQGGAANTEAFF.